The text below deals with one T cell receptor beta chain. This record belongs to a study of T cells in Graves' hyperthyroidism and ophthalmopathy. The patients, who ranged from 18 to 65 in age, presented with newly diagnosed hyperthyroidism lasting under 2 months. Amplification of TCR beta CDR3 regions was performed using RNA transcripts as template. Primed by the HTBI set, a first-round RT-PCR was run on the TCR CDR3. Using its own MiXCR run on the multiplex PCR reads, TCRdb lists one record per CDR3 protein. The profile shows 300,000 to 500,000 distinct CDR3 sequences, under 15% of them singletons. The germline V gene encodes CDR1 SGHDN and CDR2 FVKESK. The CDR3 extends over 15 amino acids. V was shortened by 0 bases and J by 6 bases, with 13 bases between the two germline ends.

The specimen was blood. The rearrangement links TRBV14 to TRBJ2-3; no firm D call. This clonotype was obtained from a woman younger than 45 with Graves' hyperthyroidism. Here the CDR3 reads CASSQDQKAQDTQYF. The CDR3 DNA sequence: TGTGCCAGCAGCCAAGATCAGAAAGCCCAGGATACGCAGTATTTT.